These 21 T cell receptor beta chains originate from one sample sequenced in a study of cytomegalovirus exposure and HLA in healthy donors. The study ran its PCR with 60 Vbeta and 13 Jbeta primers. TCRdb keeps only in-frame clones here, not all; method: immunoSEQ multiplex PCR. This sample has about 130,000 clones; about four fifths occur once, and the top ten carry approximately 5%. The specimen sequenced was PBMCs. All receptors derive from a man aged 25 to 45 in good health and CMV-seronegative.

This clone is a singleton in its sample. The rearrangement uses TRBV19 and TRBJ2-7; TRBD2 might be the D (5 bases). The ends were cut back, 2 bases at V and 0 bases at J, with 11 bases in the middle. The CDR3 sequence is 15 residues long. Germline loops: CDR1 LNHDA, CDR2 SQIVND (reference sequence). In nucleotides, the CDR3 is TGTGCCAGTAGTATAACGGGGTCGGCCTCCTACGAGCAGTACTTC. The encoded protein is CASSITGSASYEQYF. The variable domain in full, completed from reference TRBV19 and TRBJ2-7, reads DGGITQSPKYLFRKEGQNVTLSCEQNLNHDAMYWYRQDPGQGLRLIYYSQIVNDFQKGDIAEGYSVSREKKESFPLTVTSAQKNPTAFYLCASSITGSASYEQYFGPGTRLTVT.

This chain connects TRBV2 to TRBJ2-2; the match to TRBD1 covers 7 bases. The CDR3 contains 15 residues. CDR1 SNHLY and CDR2 FYNNEI come from the germline V gene. The V segment lost 11 bases and the J segment 5 bases; nucleotides outside the gene matches: 14. The CDR3 sequence is CASSRGSVETGELFF. The CDR3 nucleotides are TGTGCCTCCAGCAGGGGGTCCGTGGAAACCGGGGAGCTGTTTTTT.

The genes are TRBV6-5 and TRBJ2-5, with TRBD1 matching over 7 bases. The germline V gene has CDR1 MNHEY and CDR2 SVGAGI. J lost 4 bases, V lost 5 bases, and 7 bases had no gene match. This CDR3 spans 14 amino acids. CDR3 residues: CASSTYRGGETQYF. CDR3 nucleotides: TGTGCCAGCAGTACGTACAGGGGCGGAGAGACCCAGTACTTC.

CDR3 residues: CSVESLLLRGAFF. The CDR3 DNA is TGCAGCGTTGAAAGTCTTCTCCTTCGGGGGGCTTTCTTT. This chain connects TRBV29-1 to TRBJ1-1, with D perhaps TRBD1 (5 bases). This CDR3 contains 13 residues. V lost 2 bases and J 11 bases, leaving 18 bases between the germline ends. Germline CDR1 SQVTM, CDR2 ANQGSEA.

V usage is TRBV7-2 and J usage is TRBJ1-4, with D hard to call. The V gene's germline CDR1 is SGHTA and CDR2 FQGNSA. V lost 5 bases and J 7 bases, leaving 17 bases between the germline ends. This CDR3 has 15 residues. The CDR3 protein is CASSIGGRSSEKLFF. DNA of the CDR3: TGTGCCAGCAGCATAGGCGGGAGAAGTAGTGAAAAACTGTTTTTT.

This clone turned up a few times. V gene TRBV18 combines with J gene TRBJ2-7; TRBD1 aligns across 10 bases. The trim removed 4 bases at V and 5 bases at J, leaving 11 bases unmatched. Looked up from germline, CDR1 is KGHSH and CDR2 is LQKENI. The CDR3 runs 16 residues. The CDR3 loop reads CASSHDRDRGNDEQYF. In nucleotides, the CDR3 is TGTGCCAGCTCACACGATAGGGACAGGGGAAATGACGAGCAGTACTTC.

This chain links TRBV4-1 with TRBJ2-5; 8 bases line up with TRBD1. This CDR3 contains 16 residues. After removal of 1 base from V and 5 bases from J, the junction contained 9 bases not matched to a gene. Germline CDR1 MGHRA, CDR2 YSYEKL. For the CDR3, the DNA is TGCGCCAGCAGCCAAGGACAGACAGGGGCGGGGGAGACCCAGTACTTC. It yields the protein CASSQGQTGAGETQYF.

The chain uses TRBV5-6 and TRBJ2-3; TRBD2 matches 7 bases. Germline V gene sequence: CDR1 SGHDT, CDR2 YYEEEE. The CDR3 has 17 residues. V dropped 0 bases and J dropped 2; count of bases not matched to a gene: 9. As DNA, the CDR3 is TGTGCCAGCAGCTTGGCGGGAGGCCTAGGACCCACAGATACGCAGTATTTT. Translating gives CASSLAGGLGPTDTQYF.

This clone has a single count. The chain employs TRBV6-1 and TRBJ2-1; 9 bases align to TRBD2. V gave up 5 bases and J gave up 5 bases; unmatched junction bases: 4. The length of the CDR3 is 14 residues. From germline, CDR1 is MNHNS and CDR2 SASEGT. The CDR3 bases are TGTGCCAGCAGTAGACTAGCGGTCCACAATGAGCAGTTCTTC. Translating it yields CASSRLAVHNEQFF.

The rearrangement joins TRBV6-5 to TRBJ2-1; 7 nucleotides align to TRBD1. Trimming took 6 bases from V and 3 from J; bases not matched to a gene: 5. Germline-derived CDR1 and CDR2 are MNHEY and SVGAGI. The length of the CDR3 is 14 residues. The CDR3 loop is CASRAGQDYNEQFF. CDR3 bases: TGTGCCAGCAGGGCCGGACAGGACTACAATGAGCAGTTCTTC.

The chain employs TRBV28 and TRBJ2-7; maybe TRBD1 (6 bases). Trimming left V 6 bases short and J 3 bases short, with 21 bases between. The V gene's germline CDR1 is MDHEN and CDR2 SYDVKM. CDR3 length equals 16 residues. The CDR3 DNA sequence: TGTGCCAGCAGCTCTCGCACAGGGTGGGGTTTCTACGAGCAGTACTTC. Protein sequence: CASSSRTGWGFYEQYF.

The chain joins TRBV19 to TRBJ2-2; D is undetermined. The V gene's germline CDR1 is LNHDA and CDR2 SQIVND (reference sequence). CDR3 length equals 15 residues. V lost 7 bases and J 0 bases, leaving 12 bases between the germline ends. The CDR3 DNA follows: TGTGCCAGTAAGAGGCGTTCCCCGAACACCGGGGAGCTGTTTTTT. Its protein is CASKRRSPNTGELFF.

The chain combines TRBV2 with TRBJ1-1; tentative D call: TRBD1 (6 bases). Between the trimmed V and J ends, which lost 10 bases and 5 bases, there was a span of 14 bases. CDR3 length: 12 amino acids. Germline CDR1 SNHLY, CDR2 FYNNEI. In nucleotides, the CDR3 is TGTGCCATGGGGGGGGCGGAAACTGAAGCTTTCTTT. Its protein is CAMGGAETEAFF.

The V gene is TRBV6-1, the J gene TRBJ1-5; TRBD1 matches at 8 bases. V lost 8 bases, J lost 6 bases, and 9 bases stayed unmatched. This CDR3 is built from 14 residues. Germline V lookup: CDR1 MNHNS, CDR2 SASEGT. The CDR3 DNA reads as TGTGCCAGCGGCGACAGGGGAGATGCTCAGCCCCAGCATTTT. This encodes CASGDRGDAQPQHF.

V and J are TRBV6-6 and TRBJ2-2; D remains unclear. The V and J ends lost 0 bases and 1 base respectively, with 9 bases between them. CDR3 length: 16 residues. CDR1 is MNHNY and CDR2 is SVGAGI in the germline V gene (reference sequence). CDR3 sequence: CASSYSGRQNTGELFF. The CDR3 coding sequence is TGTGCCAGCAGTTACTCGGGTAGACAGAACACCGGGGAGCTGTTTTTT.

V is TRBV7-6 and J is TRBJ2-7, with 9 bases fitting TRBD1. Germline assignment: CDR1 SGHVS and CDR2 FNYEAQ. This CDR3 has 15 amino acids. With 5 bases clipped from V and 4 bases from J, the junction kept 9 bases outside the gene matches. The CDR3 loop is CASSARDRDLYEQYF. Written as DNA, the CDR3 is TGTGCCAGCAGCGCCCGGGACAGGGATTTGTACGAGCAGTACTTC.

The rearrangement uses TRBV6-5 and TRBJ2-7; 12 bases are a match to TRBD2. Germline values: CDR1 MNHEY, CDR2 SVGAGI. This CDR3 is 16 amino acids long. V was pared by 2 bases and J by 3 bases, with 5 bases of the junction left unmatched. Here the CDR3 reads CASSYTWTSGNYEQYF. For the CDR3, the DNA is TGTGCCAGCAGTTACACCTGGACTAGCGGGAACTACGAGCAGTACTTC.

This chain links TRBV4-1 with TRBJ2-7; a possible D gene is TRBD2 (5 bases). This CDR3 has 14 residues. Germline assignment: CDR1 MGHRA and CDR2 YSYEKL. Trimming removed 5 bases from V and 4 bases from J, with 15 bases in between. CDR3 sequence: CASSVTQTKYEQYF. CDR3 DNA: TGCGCCAGCAGCGTAACCCAGACTAAATACGAGCAGTACTTC.

The V and J genes are TRBV6-7 and TRBJ1-1; the D is unclear. TRBV6-7 is assigned to the ORF class and has an uncertain function. This CDR3 has 17 amino acids. Deletions cut 0 bases from V and 3 bases from J, with 17 bases between. CDR3 loop: CASSYSKVEGYDTEAFF. The CDR3 DNA sequence: TGTGCCAGCAGTTACTCGAAAGTGGAGGGTTACGACACTGAAGCTTTCTTT.

V usage is TRBV9 and J usage is TRBJ1-5, with a weak D call TRBD1 (5 bases). Germline V gene sequence: CDR1 SGDLS, CDR2 YYNGEE. The CDR3 has 15 residues. V gave up 0 bases and J gave up 8 bases, with 15 bases separating them. The CDR3 coding sequence is TGTGCCAGCAGCGTAGGATGGGGGAGGGAAGAGCCCCAGCATTTT. It encodes CASSVGWGREEPQHF.

The genes are TRBV9 and TRBJ2-1, with 8 bases matching TRBD2. The CDR3 loop spans 15 amino acids. CDR1 and CDR2 (germline): SGDLS, YYNGEE. Trimming removed 6 bases from V and 3 bases from J; junction bases left unmatched: 8. The CDR3 nucleotides read TGTGCCAGCACCCGGGTAGCGGGGTACTACAATGAGCAGTTCTTC. Translating gives CASTRVAGYYNEQFF.